This paragraph reports one T cell receptor (beta chain). CDR1 is MDHEN and CDR2 is SYDVKM in the germline V gene. V trimming: 5 bases; J trimming: 6 bases; junction bases outside the gene matches: 7. The CDR3 has 14 residues. This record comes from a study of blood T cell repertoires in COVID-19. On the study more broadly: COVID-19 samples, acute and convalescent, were from the United States, Italy and Spain. PBMCs, B-cell-depleted T cells, or T cells provided the cDNA or gDNA that made up the material.

Source study methods: Estimated nucleated cell counts came from reference gene primer amplification. Profiling relied on immunoSEQ multiplex PCR, and the TCRdb table lists in-frame clones only, not all of them. D and trimming were read from the DNA, whereas the V and J calls and clone size are those reported in that table. The data hold about 94,000 clones, with about four fifths observed a single time. Sequencing used peripheral blood. The sequence came from a human donor in a cohort sampled during active COVID-19. The gene calls are TRBV28 and TRBJ2-5; 9 positions agree with TRBD2. CDR3 coding DNA: TGTGCCAGCAGTGGCGGGAGGGAGGGAAAGACCCAGTACTTC. As protein: CASSGGREGKTQYF.